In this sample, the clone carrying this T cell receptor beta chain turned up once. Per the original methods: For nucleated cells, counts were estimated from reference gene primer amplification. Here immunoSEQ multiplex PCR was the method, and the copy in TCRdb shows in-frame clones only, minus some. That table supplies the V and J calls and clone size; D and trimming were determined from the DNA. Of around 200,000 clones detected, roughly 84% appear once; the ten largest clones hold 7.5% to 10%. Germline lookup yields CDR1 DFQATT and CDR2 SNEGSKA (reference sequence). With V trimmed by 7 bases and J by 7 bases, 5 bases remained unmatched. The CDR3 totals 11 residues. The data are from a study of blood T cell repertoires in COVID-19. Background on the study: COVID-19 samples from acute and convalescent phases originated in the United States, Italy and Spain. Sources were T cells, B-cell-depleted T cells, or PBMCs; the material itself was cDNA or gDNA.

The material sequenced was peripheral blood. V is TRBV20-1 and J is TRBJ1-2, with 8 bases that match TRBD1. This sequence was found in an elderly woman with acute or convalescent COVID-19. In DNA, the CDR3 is TGCAGTGTAAAGACAGGGGTTGGCTACACCTTC. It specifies CSVKTGVGYTF.